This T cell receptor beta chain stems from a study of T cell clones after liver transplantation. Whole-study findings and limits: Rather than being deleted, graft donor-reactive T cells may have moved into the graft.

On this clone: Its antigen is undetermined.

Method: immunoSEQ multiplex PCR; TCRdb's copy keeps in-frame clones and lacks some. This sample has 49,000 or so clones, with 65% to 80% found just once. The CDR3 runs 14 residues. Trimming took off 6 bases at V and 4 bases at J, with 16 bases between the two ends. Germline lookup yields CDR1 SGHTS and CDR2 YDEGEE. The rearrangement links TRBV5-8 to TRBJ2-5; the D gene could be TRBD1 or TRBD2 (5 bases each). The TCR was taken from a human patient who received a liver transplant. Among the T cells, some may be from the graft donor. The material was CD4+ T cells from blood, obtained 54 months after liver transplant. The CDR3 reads CASTPTGTRETQYF. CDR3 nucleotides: TGTGCCAGCACGCCGACCGGGACGAGAGAGACCCAGTACTTC.